Shown below are 22 T cell receptor beta chains from a single sample sequenced in a study of blood T cell repertoires in COVID-19. The table came from immunoSEQ multiplex PCR; TCRdb's copy has only in-frame clones and leaves some out. The sample includes 200,000 to 250,000 clones, approximately 85% seen only once; the top ten take under 8.5%. Sequencing used peripheral blood. The source is a woman aged 80 or over with COVID-19, enrolled during active disease.

The rearrangement uses TRBV6-5 and TRBJ1-3, with TRBD1 identical over 8 bases. Germline V gene sequence: CDR1 MNHEY, CDR2 SVGAGI. This CDR3 contains 13 residues. V shed 8 bases, J shed 7 bases, and the junction held 7 bases outside the gene matches. The CDR3 sequence: CASLSGGGNTIYF. As DNA, the CDR3 is TGTGCCAGCCTTTCAGGGGGCGGGAACACCATATATTTT.

Regarding this clone: At one of its ends the junction is not consistent with the germline gene, which may arise from a read error. The CDR3 is CASSSAGTGAIF. The CDR3 DNA is TGTGCCAGCAGCTCCGCCGGGACAGGGGCAATCTTC. V and J are TRBV5-4 and TRBJ2-1; 10 nucleotides match TRBD1. Germline CDR1 reads SGHNT; CDR2 reads YYREEE (reference sequence). The CDR3 sequence is 12 residues long.

This clone was seen only a few times. The chain's CDR3 is CASSHWGGNTGELFF. CDR3 in DNA: TGTGCCAGCAGCCATTGGGGGGGTAACACCGGGGAGCTGTTTTTT. This rearrangement joins TRBV3-1 (or the pseudogene TRBV3-2) to TRBJ2-2, with 7 bases identical to TRBD2. This CDR3 comprises 15 residues. The ends lost 3 bases at V and 2 bases at J; junction bases unmatched: 3. Per the germline V gene, CDR1 is LGHDT and CDR2 is YNNKEL (reference sequence).

This chain uses TRBV30 with TRBJ1-5; no definite D call. CDR1 is GTSNPN, CDR2 SVGIG, per germline (reference sequence). This CDR3 spans 13 amino acids. Trimming stripped 1 base from V and 3 bases from J, with 7 bases between. In nucleotides, the CDR3 is TGTGCCTGGAGTGCCGGGTCCAATCAGCCCCAGCATTTT. It encodes CAWSAGSNQPQHF.

The genes are TRBV5-4 and TRBJ1-5; tentatively, D is TRBD1 (6 bases). The germline V gene encodes CDR1 SGHNT and CDR2 YYREEE (reference sequence). V was pared by 0 bases and J by 6 bases, with 13 bases between. The CDR3 extends over 15 amino acids. This chain's CDR3 is CASSLGGGGPQPQHF. DNA for the CDR3: TGTGCCAGCAGCTTGGGGGGGGGCGGGCCTCAGCCCCAGCATTTT.

The rearrangement uses TRBV18 and TRBJ1-1, with D possibly TRBD1 on 5 matching bases. Between the trimmed V and J ends, which lost 2 bases and 0 bases, there was a span of 10 bases. Germline V gene lookup returns CDR1 KGHSH and CDR2 LQKENI. This CDR3 is 15 amino acids long. CDR3 protein: CASSPGADMNTEAFF. CDR3 nucleotide sequence: TGTGCCAGCTCACCAGGGGCAGACATGAACACTGAAGCTTTCTTT.

The V gene is TRBV6-5, the J gene TRBJ1-6; TRBD1 agrees at 8 bases. In germline, CDR1 is MNHEY, CDR2 SVGAGI. This CDR3 has 14 residues. J lost 9 bases, V lost 4 bases, and 5 bases had no gene match. The CDR3 spells CASSFQGATSPLHF. As DNA, the CDR3 is TGTGCCAGCAGTTTCCAGGGGGCAACTTCACCCCTCCACTTT.

This clone was seen ten or more times. The rearrangement uses TRBV19 and TRBJ2-1; 7 bases map to TRBD2. This CDR3 contains 15 residues. With 3 bases clipped from V and 8 bases from J, the junction kept 10 bases outside the gene matches. The germline V gene encodes CDR1 LNHDA and CDR2 SQIVND (reference sequence). The CDR3 sequence: CASSIVMAGADEQFF. The CDR3 DNA follows: TGTGCCAGTAGTATCGTGATGGCGGGAGCGGATGAGCAGTTCTTC. The full variable domain, its missing parts supplied by reference TRBV19 and TRBJ2-1, is DGGITQSPKYLFRKEGQNVTLSCEQNLNHDAMYWYRQDPGQGLRLIYYSQIVNDFQKGDIAEGYSVSREKKESFPLTVTSAQKNPTAFYLCASSIVMAGADEQFFGPGTRLTVL.

This chain joins TRBV6-4 and TRBJ1-4; a weak D match, TRBD1 (5 bases). This CDR3 comprises 14 residues. V was shortened by 4 bases and J by 11 bases, with 17 bases between the two germline ends. Germline V lookup: CDR1 MRHNA, CDR2 SNTAGT. CDR3 bases: TGTGCCAGCAGTGTAAGGACGCAGGGAAGGAAACTGTTTTTT. This codes for CASSVRTQGRKLFF.

The chain is built from TRBV7-2 and TRBJ1-3; D gene unclear. Per the germline V gene, CDR1 is SGHTA and CDR2 is FQGNSA. CDR3 length: 17 amino acids. The ends were cut back, 0 bases at V and 2 bases at J, with 14 bases in the middle. The CDR3 nucleotides read TGTGCCAGCAGCTTAGCAGGGCCGGGGAGAGCTGGAAACACCATATATTTT. Translating gives CASSLAGPGRAGNTIYF.

The chain uses TRBV30 and TRBJ1-2; D call uncertain. This CDR3 contains 12 residues. Germline V gene sequence: CDR1 GTSNPN, CDR2 SVGIG (reference sequence). V lost 1 base to trimming and J lost 8 bases, with 11 bases between them. The CDR3 here is CAWSEMTGGYTF. CDR3 sequence (DNA): TGTGCCTGGAGTGAGATGACGGGAGGCTACACCTTC. The variable domain in full, with the rest retrieved from reference TRBV30 and TRBJ1-2, is SQTIHQWPATLVQPVGSPLSLECTVEGTSNPNLYWYRQAAGRGLQLLFYSVGIGQISSEVPQNLSASRPQDRQFILSSKKLLLSDSGFYLCAWSEMTGGYTFGSGTRLTVV.

The chain has TRBV7-9 and TRBJ2-1; 7 positions match TRBD1. J gave up 0 bases and V 6 bases, and 8 bases lay outside the gene matches. This CDR3 comprises 16 residues. The germline gives CDR1 SEHNR, CDR2 FQNEAQ (reference sequence). The CDR3 bases are TGTGCCAGCAGACCAGCCCGGGACAGCTCCTACAATGAGCAGTTCTTC. Translated, it gives CASRPARDSSYNEQFF.

The rearrangement links TRBV15 to TRBJ1-1, with D unresolved. The germline V and J ends were trimmed by 0 bases and 0 bases, with 5 bases remaining between them. CDR3 length equals 14 residues. Germline V gene data show CDR1 as LNHNV and CDR2 as YYDKDF (reference sequence). This CDR3 is CATSRDLLNTEAFF. DNA of the CDR3: TGTGCCACCAGCAGAGACCTCTTGAACACTGAAGCTTTCTTT.

The rearrangement uses TRBV5-1 and TRBJ1-2, with TRBD1 as a possible D gene (6 bases). The germline V gene has CDR1 SGHRS and CDR2 YFSETQ. Trimming took off 0 bases at V and 8 bases at J, with 11 bases between the two ends. This CDR3 contains 13 residues. The CDR3 is CASSLGNRDGYTF. The CDR3 bases are TGCGCCAGCAGCTTGGGGAACAGGGACGGCTACACCTTC.

The chain combines TRBV12-3 or TRBV12-4 with TRBJ1-2; D is uncertain. Deletions cut 5 bases from V and 11 bases from J, with 15 bases between. The CDR3 is made up of 12 amino acids. This CDR3 is CASSLGVMRYTF. Here the CDR3 DNA reads TGTGCCAGCAGTCTCGGGGTTATGAGGTACACCTTC.

The chain uses TRBV6-6 and TRBJ2-1; the match to TRBD2 covers 7 bases. V dropped 2 bases and J dropped 9; count of bases not matched to a gene: 4. The CDR3 sequence is 13 residues long. Germline-derived CDR1 and CDR2 are MNHNY and SVGAGI (reference sequence). CDR3 nucleotide sequence: TGTGCCAGCAGTTACAGTTGGGGGGGTGAGCAGTTCTTC. It translates to CASSYSWGGEQFF.

V gene TRBV15 combines with J gene TRBJ2-7; TRBD1 is a possible D gene (6 bases). The V end lost 5 bases, the J end lost 4 bases, and 12 bases lay between the germline ends. CDR1 is LNHNV and CDR2 is YYDKDF in the germline V gene (reference sequence). This CDR3 spans 13 amino acids. CDR3 loop: CATSQERGYEQYF. CDR3 DNA sequence: TGTGCCACCAGCCAGGAGAGGGGGTACGAGCAGTACTTC.

V and J are TRBV7-2 and TRBJ2-7; D is undetermined. This CDR3 has 13 residues. Per the germline V gene, CDR1 is SGHTA and CDR2 is FQGNSA. Between the trimmed V and J ends, which lost 0 bases and 4 bases, there was a span of 7 bases. The CDR3 reads CASSLADLYEQYF. The DNA for the CDR3 is TGTGCCAGCAGCTTAGCAGACTTGTACGAGCAGTACTTC.

The chain has TRBV9 and TRBJ2-5, with 15 bases matching TRBD2. The CDR3 is 16 residues long. Germline V CDR1 and CDR2: SGDLS, YYNGEE. Losses at the gene ends were 4 bases for V and 4 bases for J; bases not matched to a gene: 5. The CDR3: CASSLQGLAGGETQYF. The CDR3 nucleotides are TGTGCCAGCAGCCTTCAGGGACTAGCGGGGGGAGAGACCCAGTACTTC.

The gene calls are TRBV5-1 and TRBJ2-1; D possibly corresponds to TRBD1 (6 bases). This CDR3 region has 14 residues. V was trimmed by 0 bases and J by 9 bases, leaving 13 bases between them. From germline, CDR1 is SGHRS and CDR2 YFSETQ. The CDR3 reads CASSLASSRGEQFF. CDR3 in DNA: TGCGCCAGCAGCTTGGCTAGTAGCAGGGGTGAGCAGTTCTTC.

This rearrangement joins TRBV6-2 or TRBV6-3 to TRBJ1-1, with a weak D call TRBD1 (6 bases). Germline loops: CDR1 MNHEY, CDR2 SVGEGT. This CDR3 is built from 15 residues. V was shortened by 1 base and J by 1 base, with 10 bases between the two germline ends. DNA of the CDR3: TGTGCCAGCAGTTACTTGGGAGGGGGGAACACTGAAGCTTTCTTT. Its protein product is CASSYLGGGNTEAFF.

The chain uses TRBV7-8 and TRBJ1-6; 7 bases fit TRBD1. Germline CDR1 reads SGHVS; CDR2 reads FQNEAQ. V lost 0 bases and J lost 7; bases outside the gene matches: 3. The CDR3 extends over 15 amino acids. The CDR3 here is CASSLATGRNSPLHF. The CDR3 nucleotides are TGTGCCAGCAGCTTAGCGACAGGGAGGAATTCACCCCTCCACTTT.